These T cell receptor beta chains were read from a single sample in a study of T cell responses to AZD1222 COVID-19 vaccine. TCRdb's copy holds only in-frame clones and misses some; the assay was immunoSEQ multiplex PCR. The profile shows 150,000 to 160,000 clones, about 85% of them singletons. The sample consisted of peripheral blood, taken on day 0 of AZD1222 vaccination. The receptor set was obtained from an adult in good health. Both conserved end residues are part of each CDR3. The D gene is left open where the match is weak. The size entry is marked missing in some rows and otherwise reads once, few, many or a size class.

D | J | V | size | DNA | CDR3
NA | TRBJ1-6 | TRBV5-1 | once | TGCGCCAGCAGCCGAAGCGGGCAGGATAATTCACCCCTCCACTTT | CASSRSGQDNSPLHF
NA | TRBJ2-2 | TRBV6-4 | few | TGTGCCAGCAAAGCGACAGCTGATATCGGGGAGCTGTTTTTT | CASKATADIGELFF
NA | TRBJ2-1 | TRBV6-2/TRBV6-3 | NA | TGTGCCAGCAGTTACGGGTCGGGGCGGTACAATGAGCAGTTCTTC | CASSYGSGRYNEQFF
NA | TRBJ1-4 | TRBV7-9 | NA | TGTGCCAGCAGCTTAGAGCGAGGACTTAATGAAAAACTGTTTTTT | CASSLERGLNEKLFF
NA | TRBJ1-1 | TRBV6-5 | once | TGTGCCAGCAGTTACTCCTTGACAGGCGGGACAGAAGCTTTCTTT | CASSYSLTGGTEAFF
NA | TRBJ1-5 | TRBV19 | NA | TGTGCCAGTAGACTCCATGGGGAAAATCAGCCCCAGCATTTT | CASRLHGENQPQHF
NA | TRBJ2-7 | TRBV7-2 | NA | TGTGCCAGCAGCTTTGGCGGGACCTCGGCCTACGAGCAGTACTTC | CASSFGGTSAYEQYF
NA | TRBJ2-5 | TRBV5-1 | NA | TGCGCCAGCAGCCTCCTCGGAGGGGGGGCGTCAGAGACCCAGTACTTC | CASSLLGGGASETQYF
TRBD1 | TRBJ1-2 | TRBV28 | NA | TGTGCCAGCAGCCTGACAGGGTCTCCTGGGAATGGCTACACCTTC | CASSLTGSPGNGYTF
NA | TRBJ1-3 | TRBV4-3 | NA | TGCGCCAGCAGCCAAGACGTGTCCTCTGGAAACACCATATATTTT | CASSQDVSSGNTIYF
NA | TRBJ1-4 | TRBV6-1 | NA | TGTGCCAGCAGTGAGTTTTCGGTGACACCGTCGAAAAAACTGTTTTTT | CASSEFSVTPSKKLFF
TRBD1 | TRBJ2-1 | TRBV7-2 | NA | TGTGCCAGCAGCCTTTGGGACAGGGAGGGCAATGAGCAGTTCTTC | CASSLWDREGNEQFF
NA | TRBJ2-3 | TRBV6-5 | NA | TGTGCCAGCAGTCCCTCCCCGACTAGAGATACGCAGTATTTT | CASSPSPTRDTQYF
NA | TRBJ1-1 | TRBV21-1 | NA | TGTGCCAGCAGCAAAATGACACTCCGTGGGACTGAAGCTTTCTTT | CASSKMTLRGTEAFF
NA | TRBJ1-1 | TRBV5-1 | NA | TGCGCCAGCAGCTTGGCTCGATCGGGGGCTGAAGCTTTCTTT | CASSLARSGAEAFF
NA | TRBJ1-2 | TRBV3-1/TRBV3-2 | NA | TGTGCCAGCAGCCAAGAGCCAGGTCCGTACGGCTACACCTTC | CASSQEPGPYGYTF
TRBD1 | TRBJ1-4 | TRBV7-9 | NA | TGTGCCAGCAGCCTCGGACAGGGCGCGGTGTCTAATGAAAAACTGTTTTTT | CASSLGQGAVSNEKLFF
NA | TRBJ2-1 | TRBV9 | NA | TGTGCCAGCAGCGTAGATCCTGGGCTTAATGAGCAGTTCTTC | CASSVDPGLNEQFF
NA | TRBJ2-7 | TRBV4-3 | NA | TGCGCCAGCAGCCAGGACGAGGGGGTGGAGGAGCAGTACTTC | CASSQDEGVEEQYF
NA | TRBJ1-2 | TRBV18 | NA | TGTGCCAGCTCACTGGCGACAGGTGCAAACGATGGCTACACCTTC | CASSLATGANDGYTF
TRBD2 | TRBJ2-3 | TRBV5-5 | NA | TGTGCCAGCAGCGTCCGACTAGCGGGGAGGACGGATACGCAGTATTTT | CASSVRLAGRTDTQYF
NA | TRBJ1-4 | TRBV10-3 | few | TGTGCCAGCTCCGGTGGTGAAAAACTGTTTTTT | CASSGGEKLFF
NA | TRBJ2-2 | TRBV5-1 | NA | TGCGCCAGCAGCTTGTGGCAGGGCACCGGGGAGCTGTTTTTT | CASSLWQGTGELFF
TRBD2 | TRBJ2-7 | TRBV19 | NA | TGTGCCAGTAGTACCGGGACTAGCGGGGGTTTTTACGAGCAGTACTTC | CASSTGTSGGFYEQYF
NA | TRBJ2-1 | TRBV28 | few | TGTGCCAGCAGCATGACAGGCCCTAACTACAATGAGCAGTTCTTC | CASSMTGPNYNEQFF
TRBD2 | TRBJ2-2 | TRBV3-1/TRBV3-2 | NA | TGTGCCAGCGGCGGGGGGGCCTCCACCGGGGAGCTGTTTTTT | CASGGGASTGELFF
NA | TRBJ1-2 | TRBV3-1/TRBV3-2 | NA | TGTGCCAGCAGCCGTATTGAGGGGAATGGCTACACCTTC | CASSRIEGNGYTF
TRBD1 | TRBJ1-3 | TRBV2 | NA | TGTGCCAGCCTACGGGACAGGAGCTCTGGAAACACCATATATTTT | CASLRDRSSGNTIYF
NA | TRBJ2-7 | TRBV12-5 | NA | TGTGCTAGTGGTTTGGCGTCGGGGTCCTACGAGCAGTACTTC | CASGLASGSYEQYF
TRBD2 | TRBJ2-7 | TRBV4-2 | NA | TGTGCCAGCAGCCAAGATACTTGGTCTAGCGGGTACGAGCAGTACTTC | CASSQDTWSSGYEQYF
NA | TRBJ2-1 | TRBV2 | once | TGTGCCAGCAAAATGGGGCCCTCCTTTGAGCAGTTCTTC | CASKMGPSFEQFF
NA | TRBJ2-7 | TRBV11-2 | NA | TGTGCCAGCGCCCTGTCGGGAACTTACGAGCAGTACTTC | CASALSGTYEQYF
TRBD1 | TRBJ2-1 | TRBV7-6 | NA | TGTGCCAGCAGCCGCCGACAGGGCCTCTCCTACAATGAGCAGTTCTTC | CASSRRQGLSYNEQFF
NA | TRBJ1-6 | TRBV9 | NA | TGTGCCAGCAGCCCCCTCGCAGGGCTATATTCACCCCTCCACTTT | CASSPLAGLYSPLHF
TRBD2 | TRBJ2-1 | TRBV7-2 | NA | TGTGCCAGCACCGAATGGACTAGTGGCTACAATGAGCAGTTCTTC | CASTEWTSGYNEQFF
NA | TRBJ2-5 | TRBV7-8 | NA | TGTGCCAGCAGCCCCCTGGTGCAAGAGACCCAGTACTTC | CASSPLVQETQYF
NA | TRBJ2-7 | TRBV5-4 | NA | TGTGCCAGCAGCTTCTTCTTCTCGGGCGAGCAGTACTTC | CASSFFFSGEQYF
TRBD2 | TRBJ2-2 | TRBV6-5 | NA | TGTGCCAGCATCCGAGCGGGGGGGACCGGGGAGCTGTTTTTT | CASIRAGGTGELFF
TRBD2 | TRBJ2-1 | TRBV7-9 | NA | TGTGCCAGCAGCTTCGCAGCGGGGGGAGGCAATGAGCAGTTCTTC | CASSFAAGGGNEQFF
TRBD1 | TRBJ1-2 | TRBV20-1 | NA | TGCAGTGCGAGTCCGGGACAGAGTTATGGTGGCTACACCTTC | CSASPGQSYGGYTF
NA | TRBJ1-1 | TRBV5-5 | NA | TGTGCCAGCAGCCCCAACCGGGACCCCACTGAAGCTTTCTTT | CASSPNRDPTEAFF
NA | TRBJ1-1 | TRBV6-2/TRBV6-3 | NA | TGTGCCAGCAGTTCAGGGTACGCTGAAGCTTTCTTT | CASSSGYAEAFF
TRBD1 | TRBJ2-7 | TRBV19 | NA | TGTGCCAGTAGGGGACAGTCCTACGAGCAGTACTTC | CASRGQSYEQYF
NA | TRBJ2-2 | TRBV5-1 | NA | TGCGCCAGCAGCCAGGGGACTTTCAGGGGCGGGGAGCTGTTTTTT | CASSQGTFRGGELFF
NA | TRBJ2-7 | TRBV11-1 | NA | TGTGCCAGCAGCTTAGAGACATCCTACGAGCAGTACTTC | CASSLETSYEQYF
NA | TRBJ1-2 | TRBV28 | NA | TGTGCCAGCAGTTCCGGGACACCAGGCTACACCTTC | CASSSGTPGYTF
TRBD2 | TRBJ2-1 | TRBV5-8 | once | TGTGCCAGCAGCATGGTTAGCGGGGGGACGAATGAGCAGTTCTTC | CASSMVSGGTNEQFF
NA | TRBJ2-1 | TRBV5-1 | once | TGCGCCAGCAGCGGCGGGACGGGCTACAATGAGCAGTTCTTC | CASSGGTGYNEQFF
TRBD1 | TRBJ1-4 | TRBV9 | NA | TGTGCCAGCAGCCTGACAGGGTCTGGGGGTGAAAAACTGTTTTTT | CASSLTGSGGEKLFF
NA | TRBJ1-3 | TRBV5-4 | NA | TGTGCCAGCAGCTCGGGGTTGGGGCCGATGACTGGAAACACCATATATTTT | CASSSGLGPMTGNTIYF